These 31 T cell receptor beta chains were sequenced from one sample in a study of T cells in tuberculosis. Method: immunoSEQ multiplex PCR; TCRdb's copy keeps in-frame clones and lacks some. The table shows thousands of clones, with about 95% occurring only once. Sequenced material: PBMCs. The receptors derive from an adult with tuberculosis.

This sequence joins TRBV2 and TRBJ2-5, with D maybe TRBD2 (5 bases). The CDR3 has 15 amino acids. In germline, CDR1 is SNHLY, CDR2 FYNNEI. Deletions cut 4 bases from V and 4 bases from J, with 16 bases between. The CDR3, as DNA: TGTGCCAGCAGTGCCATGGACGCGGGCAGAGAGACCCAGTACTTC. Its translation: CASSAMDAGRETQYF.

The table lists this clone with a count of one. The chain joins TRBV10-2 to TRBJ1-1; D remains unclear. Germline V gene sequence: CDR1 WSHSY, CDR2 SAAADI. The CDR3 loop spans 13 amino acids. V was clipped by 6 bases and J by 3 bases, with 11 bases between them. CDR3 nucleotide sequence: TGCGCCAGCAGGATCGGAGGTGACACTGAAGCTTTCTTT. It specifies CASRIGGDTEAFF.

V gene TRBV2 combines with J gene TRBJ2-1, with 9 bases fitting TRBD2. Germline V gene sequence: CDR1 SNHLY, CDR2 FYNNEI. The CDR3 is made up of 15 amino acids. Losses at the gene ends were 8 bases for V and 2 bases for J; bases not matched to a gene: 7. This chain's CDR3 is CASVWAGGPYNEQFF. As DNA, the CDR3 is TGTGCCAGCGTCTGGGCGGGAGGGCCCTACAATGAGCAGTTCTTC.

This chain links TRBV12-5 with TRBJ2-2; 14 bases line up with TRBD2. The length of the CDR3 is 17 residues. V was pared by 4 bases and J by 4 bases, with 5 bases of the junction left unmatched. Germline-derived CDR1 and CDR2 are LGHNT and FRNRAP. CDR3 DNA sequence: TGTGCTAGTGGTTGGGGACTAGCGGGAGTTAGCACCGGGGAGCTGTTTTTT. Amino acids: CASGWGLAGVSTGELFF.

V usage is TRBV7-3 and J usage is TRBJ1-1; perhaps TRBD1 as D (5 bases). The CDR3 covers 16 residues. The ends were cut back, 2 bases at V and 3 bases at J, with 16 bases in the middle. Germline assignment: CDR1 SGHTA and CDR2 FQGTGA. The CDR3 sequence: CASSLSVRTGDTEAFF. CDR3 sequence (DNA): TGTGCCAGCAGCTTATCAGTCCGGACGGGGGACACTGAAGCTTTCTTT.

The gene calls are TRBV5-1 and TRBJ2-7, with 7 bases identical to TRBD1. This CDR3 contains 15 residues. The junction had 5 bases not matched to a gene; V was cut back by 2 bases and J by 0 bases. The germline CDR1 and CDR2 sequences are SGHRS and YFSETQ. CDR3 residues: CASSFGTVSSYEQYF. The CDR3 DNA reads TGCGCCAGCAGCTTTGGGACAGTGAGCTCCTACGAGCAGTACTTC.

This sequence joins TRBV10-1 and TRBJ2-3, with 9 bases lining up with TRBD2. V trimming: 0 bases; J trimming: 5 bases; junction bases outside the gene matches: 9. In germline, CDR1 is WNHNN, CDR2 SYGVQD (reference sequence). CDR3 length: 17 residues. The CDR3 DNA sequence: TGCGCCAGCAGTGAGTCGACAGCGGGAGGCCGTGAAGATACGCAGTATTTT. It codes for CASSESTAGGREDTQYF.

The V call is TRBV7-3, the J call TRBJ1-1; D not resolved. The V end was cut by 5 bases, the J end by 5 bases, with 15 bases between. The CDR3 sequence is 14 residues long. Germline loops: CDR1 SGHTA, CDR2 FQGTGA. For the CDR3, the DNA is TGTGCCAGCAGCCCCCCCCGTGGGGAGACTGAAGCTTTCTTT. It specifies CASSPPRGETEAFF.

The chain couples TRBV6-5 to TRBJ2-7, with TRBD2 as a possible D gene (6 bases). Trimming took 5 bases from V and 0 from J, leaving 11 bases between them. This CDR3 region has 14 residues. CDR1 MNHEY and CDR2 SVGAGI come from the germline V gene. CDR3 in DNA: TGTGCCAGCAGTCCGGGACTCGCCTCCTACGAGCAGTACTTC. It yields the protein CASSPGLASYEQYF.

This chain uses TRBV7-7 with TRBJ1-1; perhaps TRBD1 as D (5 bases). Germline V gene lookup returns CDR1 SSHAT and CDR2 FNYEAQ (reference sequence). Trimming took 6 bases from V and 6 from J, leaving 14 bases between them. The CDR3 length is 13 residues. The CDR3 region is CASSLTRASEAFF. The CDR3 coding sequence is TGTGCCAGCAGTTTAACCAGGGCCTCTGAAGCTTTCTTT. The full variable domain, completed using reference TRBV7-7 and TRBJ1-1, is GAGVSQSPRYKVTKRGQDVTLRCDPISSHATLYWYQQALGQGPEFLTYFNYEAQPDKSGLPSDRFSAERPEGSISTLTIQRTEQRDSAMYRCASSLTRASEAFFGQGTRLTVV.

The chain employs TRBV7-9 and TRBJ2-5, with a tentative D call TRBD2 (5 bases). The CDR3 totals 13 residues. V was cut by 2 bases and J by 4 bases, with 8 bases left in between. Germline assignment: CDR1 SEHNR and CDR2 FQNEAQ (reference sequence). The CDR3: CASSLYGGETQYF. In DNA form, the CDR3 reads TGTGCCAGCAGCTTATACGGAGGAGAGACCCAGTACTTC.

The rearrangement joins TRBV11-2 to TRBJ2-5; D unresolved. CDR3 length: 14 residues. Germline V gene data show CDR1 as SGHAT and CDR2 as FQNNGV. V lost 4 bases, J lost 1 base, and 10 bases lay in between. CDR3 DNA: TGTGCCAGCAGCTCCTCCCCTCGCCAAGAGACCCAGTACTTC. It yields the protein CASSSSPRQETQYF.

This chain's CDR3 is CASSLAGGDTGELFF. CDR3 in DNA: TGTGCCAGCAGCTTAGCCGGGGGGGATACCGGGGAGCTGTTTTTT. This chain joins TRBV7-6 and TRBJ2-2; TRBD2 agrees at 8 bases. This CDR3 spans 15 amino acids. In germline, CDR1 is SGHVS, CDR2 FNYEAQ. After removal of 0 bases from V and 5 bases from J, the junction contained 2 bases not matched to a gene. The whole variable domain, filled in from reference TRBV7-6 and TRBJ2-2, reads GAGVSQSPRYKVTKRGQDVALRCDPISGHVSLYWYRQALGQGPEFLTYFNYEAQQDKSGLPNDRFSAERPEGSISTLTIQRTEQRDSAMYRCASSLAGGDTGELFFGEGSRLTVL.

V usage is TRBV5-4 and J usage is TRBJ1-3, with 11 bases that match TRBD1. The length of the CDR3 is 17 residues. V shed 4 bases and J 0 bases; nucleotides not matched to a gene: 6. Looked up from germline, CDR1 is SGHNT and CDR2 is YYREEE (reference sequence). The CDR3 DNA reads as TGTGCCAGCAGCCCGGGCGGGACAGGGGGCTCTGGAAACACCATATATTTT. This encodes CASSPGGTGGSGNTIYF.

This clone was seen a single time. The chain has TRBV6-1 and TRBJ2-5, with D tentatively TRBD2 (5 bases). The CDR3 totals 15 residues. CDR1 is MNHNS and CDR2 is SASEGT in the germline V gene. V was pared by 1 base and J by 1 base, with 10 bases between. The CDR3, as DNA: TGTGCCAGCAGTGAAGGGACTTACCGCCAAGAGACCCAGTACTTC. Translation gives CASSEGTYRQETQYF.

Points on this clone: Its ends do not fully match the called genes, so a read error is possible. V usage is TRBV19 and J usage is TRBJ1-2, with 8 positions matching TRBD1. Germline assignment: CDR1 LNHDA and CDR2 SQIVND (reference sequence). This CDR3 is 12 amino acids long. The CDR3 sequence is CASNIGQGLPTF. Here the CDR3 DNA reads TGTGCCAGTAATATAGGACAGGGCCTCCCCACCTTC.

DNA for the CDR3: TGTGCCAGCAAATGGGGGGGACTAGCCCACAATGAGCAGTTCTTC. It translates to CASKWGGLAHNEQFF. The chain is built from TRBV28 and TRBJ2-1, with 9 bases that match TRBD2. Per germline, CDR1 MDHEN and CDR2 SYDVKM. This CDR3 is 15 amino acids long. V was pared by 7 bases and J by 5 bases, with 9 bases of the junction left unmatched.

The J gene is TRBJ1-1, the V gene TRBV5-1, with D perhaps TRBD1 (6 bases). Trimming stripped 5 bases from V and 3 bases from J, with 17 bases between. The germline V gene encodes CDR1 SGHRS and CDR2 YFSETQ. This CDR3 spans 15 amino acids. The CDR3 DNA follows: TGCGCCAGCAGAGTTAGGGCGGGGGCGGACACTGAAGCTTTCTTT. As protein: CASRVRAGADTEAFF.

The rearrangement links TRBV7-7 to TRBJ2-5; maybe TRBD2 (5 bases). Germline values: CDR1 SSHAT, CDR2 FNYEAQ (reference sequence). The germline V and J ends were trimmed by 4 bases and 2 bases, with 8 bases remaining between them. There are 13 residues in the CDR3. CDR3 bases: TGTGCCAGCAGCTCCCCGGGACAAGAGACCCAGTACTTC. Its translation: CASSSPGQETQYF.

This chain connects TRBV6-6 to TRBJ1-1, with 9 bases identical to TRBD1. The J segment lost 11 bases and the V segment lost 0 bases, leaving 4 bases of the junction unmatched. CDR1 and CDR2 (germline): MNHNY, SVGAGI (reference sequence). This CDR3 has 13 residues. This CDR3 reads CASSYSGTGRAFF. As DNA, the CDR3 is TGTGCCAGCAGTTACTCCGGGACAGGGAGGGCTTTCTTT.

V is TRBV7-2 and J is TRBJ2-7; weak D call: TRBD2 (5 bases). CDR3 size: 13 residues. Germline V CDR1 and CDR2: SGHTA, FQGNSA. Trimming removed 3 bases at V and 5 bases at J, with 11 bases between. CDR3: CASSFVWGDEQYF. Written as DNA, the CDR3 is TGTGCCAGCAGCTTTGTTTGGGGAGACGAGCAGTACTTC.

V gene TRBV6-1 combines with J gene TRBJ2-2, with D perhaps matching TRBD1 (6 bases). Germline V gene lookup returns CDR1 MNHNS and CDR2 SASEGT. The V gene lost 9 bases and the J gene lost 6 bases, with 14 bases spanning the gap. This CDR3 spans 13 amino acids. In nucleotides, the CDR3 is TGTGCCAGTTCAGGGGCCCCCTCCGGGGAGCTGTTTTTT. Protein sequence: CASSGAPSGELFF.

V is TRBV4-1 and J is TRBJ1-6; 8 bases map to TRBD1. The CDR3 runs to 17 residues. The germline V gene has CDR1 MGHRA and CDR2 YSYEKL. V lost 2 bases, J lost 0 bases, and 3 bases stayed unmatched. The CDR3 spells CASSQYTGGSYNSPLHF. Written as DNA, the CDR3 is TGCGCCAGCAGCCAATATACAGGGGGCTCCTATAATTCACCCCTCCACTTT.

The V and J genes are TRBV29-1 and TRBJ1-2; the D gene is possibly TRBD1 (5 bases). V shed 3 bases and J shed 5 bases, with 10 bases lying between them. The germline gives CDR1 SQVTM, CDR2 ANQGSEA. The CDR3 is 12 amino acids. In DNA, the CDR3 is TGCAGCGTTGAGGGGCGCCCTTATGGCTACACCTTC. Its translation is CSVEGRPYGYTF.

The rearrangement joins TRBV5-1 to TRBJ2-7, with 8 bases lining up with TRBD1. Germline trimming cut 3 bases from V and 6 bases from J; bases unmatched to any gene: 5. CDR1 is SGHRS and CDR2 is YFSETQ in the germline V gene. The CDR3 is made up of 13 amino acids. CDR3 protein: CASSSADRGEQYF. CDR3 DNA sequence: TGCGCCAGCAGCTCCGCAGACAGGGGCGAGCAGTACTTC. Combining the CDR3 with reference TRBV5-1 and TRBJ2-7 gives the whole variable domain KAGVTQTPRYLIKTRGQQVTLSCSPISGHRSVSWYQQTPGQGLQFLFEYFSETQRNKGNFPGRFSGRQFSNSRSEMNVSTLELGDSALYLCASSSADRGEQYFGPGTRLTVT.

The V and J genes are TRBV10-2 and TRBJ2-7; TRBD2 agrees at 9 bases. The CDR3 spans 15 residues. The trim removed 4 bases at V and 0 bases at J, leaving 4 bases unmatched. Looked up from germline, CDR1 is WSHSY and CDR2 is SAAADI. The CDR3 region is CASSVQAGGSYEQYF. The CDR3 DNA follows: TGCGCCAGCAGTGTGCAAGCGGGAGGCTCCTACGAGCAGTACTTC.

This chain uses TRBV7-2 with TRBJ2-1; D uncertain. V was trimmed by 8 bases and J by 3 bases, leaving 14 bases between them. The CDR3 consists of 14 residues. Germline loops: CDR1 SGHTA, CDR2 FQGNSA. Written as DNA, the CDR3 is TGTGCCAGCTGCCAGCGAATAGACTACAATGAGCAGTTCTTC. Amino acids: CASCQRIDYNEQFF.

This rearrangement joins TRBV15 to TRBJ1-5; D possibly corresponds to TRBD1 (6 bases). The CDR3 covers 14 residues. Per the germline V gene, CDR1 is LNHNV and CDR2 is YYDKDF (reference sequence). V lost 3 bases and J 0 bases, leaving 6 bases between the germline ends. In DNA form, the CDR3 reads TGTGCCACCAGCAGGGACAGTAGCAATCAGCCCCAGCATTTT. Protein sequence: CATSRDSSNQPQHF.

The J gene is TRBJ2-3, the V gene TRBV6-1; tentatively, D is TRBD2 (7 bases). V was pared by 2 bases and J by 5 bases, with 17 bases between. The CDR3 is 16 amino acids. CDR1 is MNHNS and CDR2 is SASEGT in the germline V gene. The CDR3 region has the DNA TGTGCCAGCAGTGAACCGGTGGGGGGGCGGGGAGATACGCAGTATTTT. This gives the protein CASSEPVGGRGDTQYF.

The J gene is TRBJ1-1, the V gene TRBV6-5; 10 bases map to TRBD1. The CDR3 sequence is 16 residues long. Germline CDR1 reads MNHEY; CDR2 reads SVGAGI. Trimming removed 2 bases from V and 4 bases from J; junction bases left unmatched: 7. The CDR3 loop is CASSYATGGAATEAFF. CDR3 nucleotide sequence: TGTGCCAGCAGTTACGCGACAGGGGGCGCGGCCACTGAAGCTTTCTTT.

This chain connects TRBV5-1 to TRBJ2-3; tentatively, D is TRBD2 (6 bases). The V gene's germline CDR1 is SGHRS and CDR2 YFSETQ. Trimming took off 6 bases at V and 4 bases at J, with 12 bases between the two ends. The CDR3 extends over 13 amino acids. CDR3 protein: CASTGESADTQYF. The CDR3 bases are TGCGCCAGCACGGGGGAATCAGCAGATACGCAGTATTTT.